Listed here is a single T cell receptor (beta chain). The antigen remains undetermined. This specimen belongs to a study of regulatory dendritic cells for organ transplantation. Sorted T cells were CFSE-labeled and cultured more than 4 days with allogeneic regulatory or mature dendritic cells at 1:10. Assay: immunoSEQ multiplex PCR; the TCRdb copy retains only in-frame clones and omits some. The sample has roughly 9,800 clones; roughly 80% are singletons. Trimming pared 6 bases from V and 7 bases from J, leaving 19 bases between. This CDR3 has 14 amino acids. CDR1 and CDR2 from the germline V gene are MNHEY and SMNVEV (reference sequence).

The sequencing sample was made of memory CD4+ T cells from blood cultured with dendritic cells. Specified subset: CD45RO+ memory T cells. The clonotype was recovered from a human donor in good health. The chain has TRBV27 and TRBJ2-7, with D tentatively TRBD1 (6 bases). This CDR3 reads CASSRRDTLGEQYF. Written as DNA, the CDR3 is TGTGCCAGCAGCCGTCGGGACACCCTGGGGGAGCAGTACTTC.